This is a list of T cell receptor beta chains from one sample in a study of T cell changes during pregnancy in multiple sclerosis. Method: immunoSEQ multiplex PCR; TCRdb's copy keeps in-frame clones and lacks some. The sample lists some 38,000 clones, 80% to 95% occurring once. The input for sequencing was CD4+ T cells from peripheral blood mononuclear cells, taken after pregnancy. The source of these receptors is a female donor in good health, enrolled as a control in a pregnancy study. The CDR3 runs from the conserved cysteine through the conserved F or W. The D gene is left open where the match is weak. Clone sizes are given selectively: once, few, many, or a class where the clone is expanded.

j_call,d_call,clone_size,cdr3_length,v_call,cdr3_nt,cdr3_aa
TRBJ2-1,-,-,11,TRBV6-1,TGTGCCAGCAGTGTTGTCGATGAGCAGTTCTTC,CASSVVDEQFF
TRBJ2-7,-,-,12,TRBV18,TGTGCCAGCTCACCGAGGTTATACGAGCAGTACTTC,CASSPRLYEQYF
TRBJ1-2,TRBD1,few,14,TRBV30,TGTGCCTGGAGTGTACCCCCGGGACAGGGGCGCTACACCTTC,CAWSVPPGQGRYTF
TRBJ1-1,TRBD1,few,15,TRBV5-1,TGCGCCAGCAGCCCCGACAGGGGGGCAAACACTGAAGCTTTCTTT,CASSPDRGANTEAFF
TRBJ2-1,-,-,16,TRBV7-8,TGTGCCAGCAGCCCGCCGTCCGACTGGGCCTACAATGAGCAGTTCTTC,CASSPPSDWAYNEQFF
TRBJ2-1,TRBD2,-,15,TRBV4-3,TGCGCCAGCAGCCAAGATGGGCGGGGGGGCAATGAGCAGTTCTTC,CASSQDGRGGNEQFF
TRBJ2-1,-,medium-sized,13,TRBV5-1,TGCGCCAGCAGCTCGCACACAGGACATGAGCAGTTCTTC,CASSSHTGHEQFF
TRBJ1-2,TRBD1,-,13,TRBV27,TGTGCCAGCGGGGCAGGGGGGAGCTATGGCTACACCTTC,CASGAGGSYGYTF
TRBJ2-7,TRBD1,-,14,TRBV7-9,TGTGCCAGCAGCTCTATGGGACAGGGCTACGAGCAGTACTTC,CASSSMGQGYEQYF
TRBJ1-3,-,-,17,TRBV5-4,TGTGCCAGCAGCTTGGGGGGTTGGGGGGGAGCTGGAAACACCATATATTTT,CASSLGGWGGAGNTIYF
TRBJ1-1,-,-,15,TRBV7-2,TGTGCCAGCAGCCTCGGACCCGCGGGGAACACTGAAGCTTTCTTT,CASSLGPAGNTEAFF
TRBJ1-3,-,-,12,TRBV7-8,TGTGCCAGCAGCTTAGGGGAGAACACCATATATTTT,CASSLGENTIYF
TRBJ2-3,-,-,14,TRBV19,TGTGCCAGTAGTATCTACAGGGGCACAGATACGCAGTATTTT,CASSIYRGTDTQYF
TRBJ2-1,-,-,16,TRBV7-8,TGTGCCAGCAGCCCCTCCCGGGTAGGCCCGGGCAATGAGCAGTTCTTC,CASSPSRVGPGNEQFF
TRBJ2-4,-,-,17,TRBV7-8,TGTGCCAGCAGCCCCAAACGGGGTGGGGAAGCCAAAAACATTCAGTACTTC,CASSPKRGGEAKNIQYF
TRBJ2-7,TRBD2,few,14,TRBV5-6,TGTGCCAGCAGAACGGGACTAGCCCCCGGGGAGCAGTACTTC,CASRTGLAPGEQYF
TRBJ2-7,TRBD2,-,16,TRBV7-2,TGTGCCAGCAGCCACCAAACTAGCGGGAGGGGGCTCGAGCAGTACTTC,CASSHQTSGRGLEQYF
TRBJ1-1,TRBD1,-,14,TRBV10-3,TGTGCCATCAGGACAGGGGGCATGAACACTGAAGCTTTCTTT,CAIRTGGMNTEAFF
TRBJ1-1,-,once,14,TRBV5-6,TGTGCCAGCAGCCCGATAATGGGGGGCACTGAAGCTTTCTTT,CASSPIMGGTEAFF
TRBJ2-1,-,once,16,TRBV5-4,TGTGCCAGCAGGCCTCTAGCGCCTAGCTCCTACAATGAGCAGTTCTTC,CASRPLAPSSYNEQFF
TRBJ1-3,-,-,16,TRBV19,TGTGCCAGTAGTATCCCTTCGGGGGGCTTTGGAAACACCATATATTTT,CASSIPSGGFGNTIYF
TRBJ1-5,TRBD1,-,17,TRBV27,TGTGCCAGCAGTCTCTCAGGACAGGGGGCGGGCAATCAGCCCCAGCATTTT,CASSLSGQGAGNQPQHF
TRBJ1-5,-,once,13,TRBV2,TGTGCCAGCAGTGTAAGGGGGAATCAGCCCCAGCATTTT,CASSVRGNQPQHF
TRBJ2-3,TRBD2,-,17,TRBV15,TGTGCCACCAGCAGAGAAATAGCGGGAGTCCCCCCAGATACGCAGTATTTT,CATSREIAGVPPDTQYF
TRBJ2-1,-,-,14,TRBV2,TGTGCCAGCACGGCGGAGCTGGCCTACAATGAGCAGTTCTTC,CASTAELAYNEQFF
TRBJ1-3,-,once,13,TRBV9,TGTGCCAGCAGCGTGGGCCCGGGAAACACCATATATTTT,CASSVGPGNTIYF
TRBJ1-4,-,-,14,TRBV5-1,TGCGCCAGCAGCTCGAGGGACTTGGATGAAAAACTGTTTTTT,CASSSRDLDEKLFF
TRBJ1-5,TRBD1,-,18,TRBV29-1,TGCAGCGTGGGACCGGGACAGGGGACGGATATGAATGATCAGCCCCAGCATTTT,CSVGPGQGTDMNDQPQHF
TRBJ2-1,TRBD2,-,15,TRBV5-4,TGTGCCAGCAGCTCGGCGGGACTAGCCGTTGGTGAGCAGTTCTTC,CASSSAGLAVGEQFF
TRBJ2-1,-,-,13,TRBV15,TGTGCCACCAGCAGGGGCCTAGCTAATGAGCAGTTCTTC,CATSRGLANEQFF
TRBJ2-5,TRBD1,-,16,TRBV5-1,TGCGCCAGCAGCTTGGGGGACAGGGGGCGCGGAGAGACCCAGTACTTC,CASSLGDRGRGETQYF
TRBJ1-5,TRBD1,-,15,TRBV5-8,TGTGCCAGCAGCCTGGTGACAGGGCACAATCAGCCCCAGCATTTT,CASSLVTGHNQPQHF
TRBJ2-1,-,-,17,TRBV7-2,TGTGCCAGCAGCCCCTCAGAGGGCCGATTCTCCTACAATGAGCAGTTCTTC,CASSPSEGRFSYNEQFF
TRBJ1-1,-,-,15,TRBV18,TGTGCCAGCTCAGTACAGAATACAAGGGGCACTGAAGCTTTCTTT,CASSVQNTRGTEAFF
TRBJ2-7,TRBD2,-,16,TRBV5-1,TGCGCCAGCAGCCTTGAATGGGGTAGCGGGGGACAAGAGCAGTACTTC,CASSLEWGSGGQEQYF
TRBJ2-1,-,-,12,TRBV7-2,TGTGCCAGCAGCTTAAACGGGAATGAGCAGTTCTTC,CASSLNGNEQFF
TRBJ2-1,TRBD2,-,14,TRBV10-3,TGTGCCATCACGGGACTAGCGGTATACAATGAGCAGTTCTTC,CAITGLAVYNEQFF
TRBJ2-7,-,-,11,TRBV11-3,TGTGCCAGCAAGGAGGGGCACGAGCAGTACTTC,CASKEGHEQYF
TRBJ2-3,TRBD2,-,14,TRBV19,TGTGCCAGTAGTTTAAGCGGGGCAACAGATACGCAGTATTTT,CASSLSGATDTQYF
TRBJ2-1,TRBD1,-,15,TRBV28,TGTGCCAGCCCTCCCGGGACAGGGGTTTTCAGTGAGCAGTTCTTC,CASPPGTGVFSEQFF
TRBJ1-2,-,-,14,TRBV6-5,TGTGCCAGCTCCCTAACCCGGGGGGGCTATGGCTACACCTTC,CASSLTRGGYGYTF
TRBJ1-2,TRBD1,-,12,TRBV29-1,TGCAGCGGGGGGGACAGGGACTCTGGCTACACCTTC,CSGGDRDSGYTF
TRBJ2-7,-,-,16,TRBV4-1,TGCGCCAGCAGCCGGGGTCATGTAGCGGAGGGCTACGAGCAGTACTTC,CASSRGHVAEGYEQYF
TRBJ2-5,-,-,17,TRBV5-1,TGCGCCAGCACCATATCCTGGCAGGGACGAAGGGGGGAGACCCAGTACTTC,CASTISWQGRRGETQYF
TRBJ1-3,-,-,14,TRBV7-9,TGTGCCAGCAGCTCACAGGTTTCTGGAAACACCATATATTTT,CASSSQVSGNTIYF
TRBJ1-3,-,-,15,TRBV15,TGTGCCACCAGCAGAGTCAGGGGCTCTGGAAACACCATATATTTT,CATSRVRGSGNTIYF
TRBJ2-1,-,-,16,TRBV5-1,TGCGCCAGCAGCTTGGAGTCTCTCCTATCCTACAATGAGCAGTTCTTC,CASSLESLLSYNEQFF
TRBJ2-6,TRBD2,-,19,TRBV7-9,TGTGCCAGCAGCTCTAAGACGACTAGCGGGAGAACAGGGGCCAACGTCCTGACTTTC,CASSSKTTSGRTGANVLTF
TRBJ2-7,TRBD2,-,16,TRBV19,TGTGCCAGTCGGAGTCGCGGGAGGGGGGGGTCCTACGAGCAGTACTTC,CASRSRGRGGSYEQYF
TRBJ2-2,-,-,13,TRBV14,TGTGCCAGCAGTCGGACTCAAATCGGGGAGCTGTTTTTT,CASSRTQIGELFF
TRBJ1-1,TRBD1,-,14,TRBV5-1,TGCGCCAGCAGCATACGACAGGGGAGCGCTGAAGCTTTCTTT,CASSIRQGSAEAFF
TRBJ1-1,-,once,13,TRBV4-3,TGCGCCAGCAGCTCCCGAGCGGAACATGCAGCTTTCTTT,CASSSRAEHAAFF
TRBJ2-2,TRBD1,-,15,TRBV6-5,TGTGCCAGCAGTTTACAGGGGAGTGGGACCGGGGAGCTGTTTTTT,CASSLQGSGTGELFF
TRBJ1-5,TRBD1,once,15,TRBV7-9,TGTGCCAGCAGCCCGGGACAGGGATCCAATCAGCCCCAGCATTTT,CASSPGQGSNQPQHF